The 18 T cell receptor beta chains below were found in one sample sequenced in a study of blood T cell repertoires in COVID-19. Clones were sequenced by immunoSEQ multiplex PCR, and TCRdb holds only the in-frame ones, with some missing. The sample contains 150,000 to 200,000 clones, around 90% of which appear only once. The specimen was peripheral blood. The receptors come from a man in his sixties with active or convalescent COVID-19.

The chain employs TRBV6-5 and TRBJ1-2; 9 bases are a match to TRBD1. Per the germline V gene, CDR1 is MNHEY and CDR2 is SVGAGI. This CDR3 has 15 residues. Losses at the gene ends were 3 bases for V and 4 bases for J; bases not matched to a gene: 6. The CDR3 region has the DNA TGTGCCAGCAGTTATACAGGGGGCTCGGGCTATGGCTACACCTTC. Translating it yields CASSYTGGSGYGYTF.

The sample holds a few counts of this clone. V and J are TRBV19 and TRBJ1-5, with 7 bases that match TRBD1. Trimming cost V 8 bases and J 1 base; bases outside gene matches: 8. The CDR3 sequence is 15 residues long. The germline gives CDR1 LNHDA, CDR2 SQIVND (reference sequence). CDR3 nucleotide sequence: TGTGCCAGTGGACCCGGGACAGCCAGCAATCAGCCCCAGCATTTT. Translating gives CASGPGTASNQPQHF.

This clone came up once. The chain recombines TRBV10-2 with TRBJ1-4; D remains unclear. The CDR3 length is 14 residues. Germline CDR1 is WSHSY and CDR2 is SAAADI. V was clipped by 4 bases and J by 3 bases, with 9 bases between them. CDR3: CASSAVLANEKLFF. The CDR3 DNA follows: TGCGCCAGCAGTGCGGTATTAGCTAATGAAAAACTGTTTTTT.

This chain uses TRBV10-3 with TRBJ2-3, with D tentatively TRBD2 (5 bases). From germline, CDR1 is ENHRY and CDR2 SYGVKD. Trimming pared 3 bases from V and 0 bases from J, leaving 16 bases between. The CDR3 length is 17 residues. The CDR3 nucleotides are TGTGCCATCAGTGAAAGGGTAACTAGTCCTAGCACAGATACGCAGTATTTT. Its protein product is CAISERVTSPSTDTQYF.

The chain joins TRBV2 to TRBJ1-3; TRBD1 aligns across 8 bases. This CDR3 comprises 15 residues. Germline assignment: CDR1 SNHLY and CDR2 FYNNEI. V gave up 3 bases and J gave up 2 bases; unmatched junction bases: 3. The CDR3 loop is CASSEQGAPGNTIYF. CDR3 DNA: TGTGCCAGCAGTGAGCAGGGGGCGCCTGGAAACACCATATATTTT.

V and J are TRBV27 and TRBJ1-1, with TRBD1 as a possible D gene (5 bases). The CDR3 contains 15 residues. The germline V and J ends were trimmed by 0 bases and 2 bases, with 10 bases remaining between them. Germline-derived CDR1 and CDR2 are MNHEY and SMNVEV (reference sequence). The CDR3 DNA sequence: TGTGCCAGCAGTTTATCCCCCGACAGAAACACTGAAGCTTTCTTT. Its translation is CASSLSPDRNTEAFF.

As DNA, the CDR3 is TGTGCCAGCACAACAGGGGGCGCGGGTGATGAAAAACTGTTTTTT. Translation: CASTTGGAGDEKLFF. The rearrangement uses TRBV6-5 and TRBJ1-4; 9 bases are shared with TRBD1. This CDR3 is 15 amino acids long. Per the germline V gene, CDR1 is MNHEY and CDR2 is SVGAGI. V lost 7 bases, J lost 6 bases, and 9 bases stayed unmatched.

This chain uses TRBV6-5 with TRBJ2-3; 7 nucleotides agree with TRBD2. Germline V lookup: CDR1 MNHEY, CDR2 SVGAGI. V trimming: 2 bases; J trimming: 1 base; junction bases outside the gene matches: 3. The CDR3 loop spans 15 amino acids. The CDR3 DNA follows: TGTGCCAGCAGTTACGGGACTACCCGCACAGATACGCAGTATTTT. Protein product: CASSYGTTRTDTQYF.

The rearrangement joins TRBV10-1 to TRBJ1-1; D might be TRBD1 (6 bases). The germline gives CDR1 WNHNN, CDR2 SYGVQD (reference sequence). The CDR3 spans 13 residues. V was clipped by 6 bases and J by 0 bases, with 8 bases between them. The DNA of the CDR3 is TGCGCCAGCAGCAGACAGGTGAACACTGAAGCTTTCTTT. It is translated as CASSRQVNTEAFF.

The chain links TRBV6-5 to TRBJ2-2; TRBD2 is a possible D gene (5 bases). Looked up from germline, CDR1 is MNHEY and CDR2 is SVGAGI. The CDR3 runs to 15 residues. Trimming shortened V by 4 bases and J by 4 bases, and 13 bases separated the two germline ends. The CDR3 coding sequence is TGTGCCAGCAGTTCCACTAGACAAGGCACCGGGGAGCTGTTTTTT. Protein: CASSSTRQGTGELFF.

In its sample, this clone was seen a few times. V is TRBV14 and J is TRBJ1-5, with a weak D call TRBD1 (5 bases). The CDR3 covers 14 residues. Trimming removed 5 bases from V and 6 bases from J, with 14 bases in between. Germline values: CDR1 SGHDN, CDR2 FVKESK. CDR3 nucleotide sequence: TGTGCCAGCAGCTCCTCCGACAGTTCTCAGCCCCAGCATTTT. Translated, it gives CASSSSDSSQPQHF. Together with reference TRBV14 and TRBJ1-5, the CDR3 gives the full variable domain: EAGVTQFPSHSVIEKGQTVTLRCDPISGHDNLYWYRRVMGKEIKFLLHFVKESKQDESGMPNNRFLAERTGGTYSTLKVQPAELEDSGVYFCASSSSDSSQPQHFGDGTRLSIL.

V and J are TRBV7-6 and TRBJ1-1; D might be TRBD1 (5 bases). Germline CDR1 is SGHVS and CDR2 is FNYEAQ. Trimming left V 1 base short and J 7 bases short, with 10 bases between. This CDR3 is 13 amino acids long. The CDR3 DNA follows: TGTGCCAGCAGCTTAGAGGAGGGGCGTGAAGCTTTCTTT. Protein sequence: CASSLEEGREAFF.

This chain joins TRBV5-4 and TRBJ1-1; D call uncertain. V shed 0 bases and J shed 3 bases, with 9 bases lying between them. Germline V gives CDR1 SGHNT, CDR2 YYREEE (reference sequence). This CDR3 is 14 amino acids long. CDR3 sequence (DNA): TGTGCCAGCAGCTTGGCTGGGAGTTACACTGAAGCTTTCTTT. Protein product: CASSLAGSYTEAFF. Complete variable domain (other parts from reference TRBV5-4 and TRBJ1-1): ETGVTQSPTHLIKTRGQQVTLRCSSQSGHNTVSWYQQALGQGPQFIFQYYREEENGRGNFPPRFSGLQFPNYSSELNVNALELDDSALYLCASSLAGSYTEAFFGQGTRLTVV.

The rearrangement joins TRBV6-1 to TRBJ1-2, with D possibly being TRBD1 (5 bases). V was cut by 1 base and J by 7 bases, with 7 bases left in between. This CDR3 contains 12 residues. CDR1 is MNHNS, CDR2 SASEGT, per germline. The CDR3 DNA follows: TGTGCCAGCAGTGAAGGGGGGGTTGGCTACACCTTC. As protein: CASSEGGVGYTF.

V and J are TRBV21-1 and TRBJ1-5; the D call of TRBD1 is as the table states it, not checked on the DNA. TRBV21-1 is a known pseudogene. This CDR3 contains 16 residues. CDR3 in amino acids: CASRPNRGLFNQPQHF. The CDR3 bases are TGTGCCAGCAGGCCCAACAGGGGGCTGTTCAATCAGCCCCAGCATTTT.

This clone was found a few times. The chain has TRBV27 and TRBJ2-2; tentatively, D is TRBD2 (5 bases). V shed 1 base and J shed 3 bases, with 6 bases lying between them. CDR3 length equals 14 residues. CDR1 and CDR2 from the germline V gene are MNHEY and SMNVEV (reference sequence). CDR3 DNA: TGTGCCAGCAGTTTATTGAGGGACACCGGGGAGCTGTTTTTT. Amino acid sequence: CASSLLRDTGELFF.

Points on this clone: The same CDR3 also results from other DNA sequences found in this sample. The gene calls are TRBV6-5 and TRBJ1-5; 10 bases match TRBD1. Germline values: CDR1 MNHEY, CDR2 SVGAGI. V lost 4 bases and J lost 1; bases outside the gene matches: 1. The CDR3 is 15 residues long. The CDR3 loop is CASSLGQGSNQPQHF. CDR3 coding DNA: TGTGCCAGCAGTTTGGGACAGGGGAGCAATCAGCCCCAGCATTTT.

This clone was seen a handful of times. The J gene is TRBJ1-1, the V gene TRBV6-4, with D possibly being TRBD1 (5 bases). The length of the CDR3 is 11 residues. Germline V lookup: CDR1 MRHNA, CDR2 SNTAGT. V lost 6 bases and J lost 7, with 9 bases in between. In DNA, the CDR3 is TGTGCCAGCAGGGAGGGGTATGAAGCTTTCTTT. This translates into CASREGYEAFF.